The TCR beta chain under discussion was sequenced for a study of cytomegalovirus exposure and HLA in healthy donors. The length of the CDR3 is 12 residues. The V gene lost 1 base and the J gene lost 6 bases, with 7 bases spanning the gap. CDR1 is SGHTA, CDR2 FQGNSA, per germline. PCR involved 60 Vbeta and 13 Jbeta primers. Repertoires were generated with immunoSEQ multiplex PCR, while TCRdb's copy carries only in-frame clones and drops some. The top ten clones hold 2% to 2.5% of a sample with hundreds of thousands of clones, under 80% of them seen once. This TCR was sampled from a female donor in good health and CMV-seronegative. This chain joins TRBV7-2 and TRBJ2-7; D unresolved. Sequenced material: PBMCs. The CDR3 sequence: CASSLDGREQYF. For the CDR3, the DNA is TGTGCCAGCAGCTTAGATGGGCGCGAGCAGTACTTC.